These 11 T cell receptor beta chains were all obtained from the same sample, sequenced in a study of blood T cell repertoires in COVID-19. Repertoires were generated with immunoSEQ multiplex PCR, while TCRdb's copy carries only in-frame clones and drops some. The sample has about 85,000 clones; 84% are singletons. Sequencing used peripheral blood. The receptors come from a human donor in a cohort sampled during active COVID-19.

The chain links TRBV5-1 to TRBJ1-3; the D is unclear. In germline, CDR1 is SGHRS, CDR2 YFSETQ. Trimming stripped 3 bases from V and 0 bases from J, with 10 bases between. The CDR3 length is 15 residues. CDR3 residues: CASSSRRDSGNTIYF. CDR3 DNA: TGCGCCAGCAGCTCCCGACGGGACTCTGGAAACACCATATATTTT.

This sequence joins TRBV11-2 and TRBJ2-5; D unresolved. Germline V gene data show CDR1 as SGHAT and CDR2 as FQNNGV. The CDR3 consists of 14 residues. Trimming left V 4 bases short and J 4 bases short, with 13 bases between. CDR3 in amino acids: CASSSLVGPETQYF. DNA of the CDR3: TGTGCCAGCAGCTCCCTAGTAGGCCCAGAGACCCAGTACTTC.

This chain joins TRBV28 and TRBJ2-3; perhaps TRBD2 as D (5 bases). Trimming left V 8 bases short and J 3 bases short, with 15 bases between. The CDR3 has 14 residues. Looked up from germline, CDR1 is MDHEN and CDR2 is SYDVKM. In DNA, the CDR3 is TGTGCCAGCCGCATATCTGGCGGGACAGATACGCAGTATTTT. This encodes CASRISGGTDTQYF.

V and J are TRBV20-1 and TRBJ1-2, with D perhaps TRBD1 (6 bases). V was clipped by 3 bases and J by 9 bases, with 11 bases between them. CDR1 DFQATT and CDR2 SNEGSKA come from the germline V gene (reference sequence). This CDR3 contains 11 residues. CDR3 nucleotides: TGCAGTGCTAGCAGGGGCCTTAGCTACACCTTC. It translates to CSASRGLSYTF.

The chain combines TRBV3-1 (or the pseudogene TRBV3-2) with TRBJ2-5; D is possibly TRBD1 (7 bases). The germline CDR1 and CDR2 sequences are LGHDT and YNNKEL (reference sequence). The V end was cut by 0 bases, the J end by 3 bases, with 17 bases between. This CDR3 is 17 amino acids long. The CDR3 DNA sequence: TGTGCCAGCAGCCAAGATTGGGCGGGACAGAGCAAAGAGACCCAGTACTTC. Residues: CASSQDWAGQSKETQYF.

This clone appeared a few times. The chain joins TRBV4-1 to TRBJ1-1, with D uncertain. Trimming took off 0 bases at V and 1 base at J, with 6 bases between the two ends. CDR1 is MGHRA and CDR2 is YSYEKL in the germline V gene. The CDR3 has 14 residues. CDR3 in amino acids: CASSQDIGNTEAFF. The CDR3 DNA reads TGCGCCAGCAGCCAAGATATCGGGAACACTGAAGCTTTCTTT.

The chain uses TRBV6-5 and TRBJ2-7; D perhaps matches TRBD1 (6 bases). Germline values: CDR1 MNHEY, CDR2 SVGAGI. The CDR3 is made up of 13 amino acids. Trimming removed 6 bases from V and 1 base from J, with 10 bases in between. The CDR3 DNA is TGTGCCAGCAGGCTACAGGGTTCCTACGAGCAGTACTTC. Residues: CASRLQGSYEQYF.

This chain connects TRBV5-1 to TRBJ2-7; 9 nucleotides agree with TRBD1. From germline, CDR1 is SGHRS and CDR2 YFSETQ. Losses at the gene ends were 3 bases for V and 4 bases for J; bases not matched to a gene: 5. This CDR3 comprises 14 residues. The CDR3 spells CASSSPGQGYEQYF. The CDR3 coding sequence is TGCGCCAGCAGCTCACCGGGACAGGGATACGAGCAGTACTTC.

The chain is built from TRBV4-1 and TRBJ2-1; 9 bases match TRBD1. The germline V gene encodes CDR1 MGHRA and CDR2 YSYEKL. V was clipped by 4 bases and J by 12 bases; unmatched bases: 19. The CDR3 is made up of 17 amino acids. CDR3 in DNA: TGCGCCAGCAGCCCTGCCCCCGGGACAGGGAATTCCTTGGTGCAGTTCTTC. It specifies CASSPAPGTGNSLVQFF.

V gene TRBV19 combines with J gene TRBJ2-3; tentatively, D is TRBD2 (6 bases). V was pared by 6 bases and J by 2 bases, with 18 bases between. Germline CDR1 LNHDA, CDR2 SQIVND (reference sequence). This CDR3 contains 16 residues. The CDR3 DNA follows: TGTGCCAGTAGCGAATTCGCCGGCGGGGTCACAGATACGCAGTATTTT. Translated, it gives CASSEFAGGVTDTQYF.

This clone was detected only once. The chain is built from TRBV27 and TRBJ2-2; the D gene is possibly TRBD1 (9 bases). V lost 4 bases, J lost 4 bases, and 19 bases lay in between. Germline CDR1 MNHEY, CDR2 SMNVEV (reference sequence). This CDR3 contains 17 residues. CDR3 protein: CASSSVAGQGTTGELFF. For the CDR3, the DNA is TGTGCCAGCAGTTCCGTAGCGGGACAGGGTACCACCGGGGAGCTGTTTTTT.